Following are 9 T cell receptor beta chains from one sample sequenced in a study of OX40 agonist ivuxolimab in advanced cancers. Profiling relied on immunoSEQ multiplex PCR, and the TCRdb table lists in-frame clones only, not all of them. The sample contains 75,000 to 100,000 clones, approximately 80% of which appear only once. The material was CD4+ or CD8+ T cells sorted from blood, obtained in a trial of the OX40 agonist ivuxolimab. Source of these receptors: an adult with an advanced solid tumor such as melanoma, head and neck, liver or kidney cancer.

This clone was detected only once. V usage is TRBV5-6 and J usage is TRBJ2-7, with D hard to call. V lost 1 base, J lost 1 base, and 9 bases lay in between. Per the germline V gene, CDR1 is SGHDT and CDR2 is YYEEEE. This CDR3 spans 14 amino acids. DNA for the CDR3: TGTGCCAGCAGCTTGTCGGCAATTTCCTACGAGCAGTACTTC. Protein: CASSLSAISYEQYF.

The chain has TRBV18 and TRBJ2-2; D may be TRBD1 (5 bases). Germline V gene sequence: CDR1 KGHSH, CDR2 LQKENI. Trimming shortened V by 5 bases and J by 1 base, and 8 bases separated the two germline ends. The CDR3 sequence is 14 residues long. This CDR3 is CASSSGQNTGELFF. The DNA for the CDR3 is TGTGCCAGCTCATCAGGACAGAACACCGGGGAGCTGTTTTTT.

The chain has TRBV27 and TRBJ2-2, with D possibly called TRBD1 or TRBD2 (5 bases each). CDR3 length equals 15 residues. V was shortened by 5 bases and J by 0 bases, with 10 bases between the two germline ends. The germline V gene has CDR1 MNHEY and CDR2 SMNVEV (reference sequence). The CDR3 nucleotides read TGTGCCAGCAGTGGGACCCCCGCGAACACCGGGGAGCTGTTTTTT. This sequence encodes CASSGTPANTGELFF.

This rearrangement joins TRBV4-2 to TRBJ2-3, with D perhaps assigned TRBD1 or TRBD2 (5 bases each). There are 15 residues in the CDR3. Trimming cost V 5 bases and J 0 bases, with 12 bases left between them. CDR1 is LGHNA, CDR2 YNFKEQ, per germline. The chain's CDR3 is CASSDVGDSTDTQYF. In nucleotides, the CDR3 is TGTGCCAGCAGCGATGTGGGGGACAGCACAGATACGCAGTATTTT.

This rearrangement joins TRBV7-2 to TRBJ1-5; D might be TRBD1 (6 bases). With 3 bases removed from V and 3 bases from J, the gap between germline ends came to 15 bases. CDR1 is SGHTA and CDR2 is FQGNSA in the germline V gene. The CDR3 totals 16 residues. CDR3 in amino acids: CASSLWGPGTNQPQHF. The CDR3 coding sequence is TGTGCCAGCAGCTTGTGGGGGCCAGGGACCAATCAGCCCCAGCATTTT. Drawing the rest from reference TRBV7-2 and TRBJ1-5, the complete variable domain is GAGVSQSPSNKVTEKGKDVELRCDPISGHTALYWYRQSLGQGLEFLIYFQGNSAPDKSGLPSDRFSAERTGGSVSTLTIQRTQQEDSAVYLCASSLWGPGTNQPQHFGDGTRLSIL.

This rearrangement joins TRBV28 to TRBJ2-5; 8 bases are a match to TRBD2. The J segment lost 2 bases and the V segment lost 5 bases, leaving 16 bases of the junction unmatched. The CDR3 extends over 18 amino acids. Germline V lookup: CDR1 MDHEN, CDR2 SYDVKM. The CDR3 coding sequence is TGTGCCAGCAGTATCACTAAGGGGCGGGGGGCCAAACAAGAGACCCAGTACTTC. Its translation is CASSITKGRGAKQETQYF.

The CDR3 DNA reads TGTGCCAGCAAACGGACAGGGGAGGGTTCACCCCTCCACTTT. Translating it yields CASKRTGEGSPLHF. V is TRBV6-5 and J is TRBJ1-6, with 9 bases that match TRBD1. V shed 7 bases and J 9 bases; nucleotides not matched to a gene: 7. CDR3 size: 14 residues. Per the germline V gene, CDR1 is MNHEY and CDR2 is SVGAGI.

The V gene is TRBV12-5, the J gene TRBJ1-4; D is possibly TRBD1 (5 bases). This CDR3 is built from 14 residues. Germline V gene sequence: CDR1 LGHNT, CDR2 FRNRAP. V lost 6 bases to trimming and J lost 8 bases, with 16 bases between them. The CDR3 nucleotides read TGTGCTAGTGGGCCGGCGGGCAGGGTCGAAAAACTGTTTTTT. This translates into CASGPAGRVEKLFF.

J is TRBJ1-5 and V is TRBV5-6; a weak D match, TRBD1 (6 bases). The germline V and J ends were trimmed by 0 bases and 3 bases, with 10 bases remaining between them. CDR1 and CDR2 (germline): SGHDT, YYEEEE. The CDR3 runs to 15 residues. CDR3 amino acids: CASSLGGASNQPQHF. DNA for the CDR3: TGTGCCAGCAGCTTGGGGGGGGCCTCCAATCAGCCCCAGCATTTT.